This record looks at one T cell receptor beta chain sequence and its context. What it binds is unknown. CDR3 length: 14 amino acids. Germline assignment: CDR1 SGHDT and CDR2 YYEEEE. The trim removed 2 bases at V and 6 bases at J, leaving 5 bases unmatched. The PCR had 60 Vbeta and 13 Jbeta primers. Sequencing used immunoSEQ multiplex PCR; TCRdb keeps in-frame clones, though not all of them. The sample shows around 150,000 clones, approximately 71% of them seen only once. This sample was taken from a study of cytomegalovirus exposure and HLA in healthy donors. Broader study findings: A further, later analysis showed that HLA-associated TCR beta chains (compared with equally common others) were more clonally expanded.

The sequenced material came from PBMCs. V is TRBV5-6 and J is TRBJ1-5; 7 bases match TRBD1. This clonotype was sampled from a woman in her fifties or sixties in good health and CMV-seronegative. The CDR3 bases are TGTGCCAGCAGCTTTACAGGGGATGGTCAGCCCCAGCATTTT. This translates into CASSFTGDGQPQHF.